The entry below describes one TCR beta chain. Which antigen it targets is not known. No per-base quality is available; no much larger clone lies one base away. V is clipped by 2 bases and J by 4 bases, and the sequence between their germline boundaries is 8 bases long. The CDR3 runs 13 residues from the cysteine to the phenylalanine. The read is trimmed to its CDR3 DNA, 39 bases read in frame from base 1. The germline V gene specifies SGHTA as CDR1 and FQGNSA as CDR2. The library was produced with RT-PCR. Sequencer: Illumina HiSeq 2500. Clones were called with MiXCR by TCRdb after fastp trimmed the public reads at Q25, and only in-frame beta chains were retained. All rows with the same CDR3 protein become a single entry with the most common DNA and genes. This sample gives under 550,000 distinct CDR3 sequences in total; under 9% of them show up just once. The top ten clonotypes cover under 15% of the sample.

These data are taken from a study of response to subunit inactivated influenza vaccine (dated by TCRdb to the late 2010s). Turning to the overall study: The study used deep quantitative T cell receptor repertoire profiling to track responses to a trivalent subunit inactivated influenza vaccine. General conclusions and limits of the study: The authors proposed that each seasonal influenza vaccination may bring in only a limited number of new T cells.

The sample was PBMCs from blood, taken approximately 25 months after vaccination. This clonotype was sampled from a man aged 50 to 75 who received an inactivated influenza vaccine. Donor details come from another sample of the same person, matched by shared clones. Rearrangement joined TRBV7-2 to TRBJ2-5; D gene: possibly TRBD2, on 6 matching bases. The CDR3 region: CASSLQAGETQYF. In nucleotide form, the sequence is TGTGCCAGCAGCTTACAAGCGGGAGAGACCCAGTACTTC.